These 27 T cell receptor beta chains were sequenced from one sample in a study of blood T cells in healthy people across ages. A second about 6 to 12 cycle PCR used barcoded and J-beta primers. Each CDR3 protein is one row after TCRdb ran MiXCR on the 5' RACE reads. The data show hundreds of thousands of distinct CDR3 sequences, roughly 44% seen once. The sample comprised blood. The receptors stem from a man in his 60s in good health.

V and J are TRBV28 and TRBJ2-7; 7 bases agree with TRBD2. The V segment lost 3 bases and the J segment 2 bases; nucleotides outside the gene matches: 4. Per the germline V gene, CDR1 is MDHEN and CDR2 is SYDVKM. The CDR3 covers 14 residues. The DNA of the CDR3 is TGTGCCAGCAGTTTTTCCCGGGGGGCCTACGAGCAGTACTTC. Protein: CASSFSRGAYEQYF.

The CDR3 spells CASSLLEQSGGYTF. The CDR3, as DNA: TGTGCCAGCAGTTTACTCGAACAATCCGGGGGCTACACCTTC. The chain links TRBV12-3 or TRBV12-4 to TRBJ1-2; D unresolved. V shed 2 bases and J shed 8 bases, with 15 bases lying between them. This CDR3 is built from 14 residues.

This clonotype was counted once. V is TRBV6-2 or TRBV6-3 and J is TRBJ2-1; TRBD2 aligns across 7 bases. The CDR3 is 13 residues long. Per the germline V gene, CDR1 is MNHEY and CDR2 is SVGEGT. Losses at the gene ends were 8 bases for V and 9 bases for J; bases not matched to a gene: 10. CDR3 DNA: TGTGCCAGCTTCAGGCGGGGGTCCGGTGAGCAGTTCTTC. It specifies CASFRRGSGEQFF.

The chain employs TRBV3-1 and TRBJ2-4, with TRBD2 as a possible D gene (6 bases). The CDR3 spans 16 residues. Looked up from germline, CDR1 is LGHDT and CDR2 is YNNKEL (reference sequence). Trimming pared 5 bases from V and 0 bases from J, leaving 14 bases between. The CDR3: CASSAGTGVAKNIQYF. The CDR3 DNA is TGTGCCAGCAGCGCCGGTACGGGAGTAGCCAAAAACATTCAGTACTTC.

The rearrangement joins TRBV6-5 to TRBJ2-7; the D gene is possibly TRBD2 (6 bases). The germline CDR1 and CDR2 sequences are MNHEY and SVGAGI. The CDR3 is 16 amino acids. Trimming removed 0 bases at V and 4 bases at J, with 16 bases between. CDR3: CASSYSTPTGGYEQYF. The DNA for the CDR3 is TGTGCCAGCAGTTACTCGACTCCCACAGGAGGGTACGAGCAGTACTTC.

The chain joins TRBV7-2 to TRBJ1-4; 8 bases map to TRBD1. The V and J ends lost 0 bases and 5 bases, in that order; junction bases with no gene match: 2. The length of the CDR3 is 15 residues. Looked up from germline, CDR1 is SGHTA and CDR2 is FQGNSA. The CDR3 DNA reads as TGTGCCAGCAGCTTAGCCAGGACAGGGAATGAAAAACTGTTTTTT. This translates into CASSLARTGNEKLFF.

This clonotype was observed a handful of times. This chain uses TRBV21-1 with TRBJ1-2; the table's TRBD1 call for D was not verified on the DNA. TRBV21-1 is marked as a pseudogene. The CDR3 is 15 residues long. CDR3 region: CASSKAWDVGYGYTF. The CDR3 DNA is TGTGCCAGCAGCAAAGCCTGGGACGTTGGCTATGGCTACACCTTC.

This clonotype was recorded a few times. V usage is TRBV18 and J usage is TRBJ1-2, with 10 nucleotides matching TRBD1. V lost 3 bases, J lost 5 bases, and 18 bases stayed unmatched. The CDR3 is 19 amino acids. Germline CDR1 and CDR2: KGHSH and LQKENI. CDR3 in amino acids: CASSPTGTGESIFGYGYTF. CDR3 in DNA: TGTGCCAGCTCACCTACCGGGACAGGGGAGTCCATCTTTGGGTATGGCTACACCTTC.

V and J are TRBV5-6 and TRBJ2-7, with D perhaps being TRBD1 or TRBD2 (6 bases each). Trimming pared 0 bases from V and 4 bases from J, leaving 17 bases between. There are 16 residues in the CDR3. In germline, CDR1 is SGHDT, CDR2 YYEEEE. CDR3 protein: CASSLAGGAKGYEQYF. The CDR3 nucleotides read TGTGCCAGCAGCTTGGCCGGGGGCGCGAAGGGTTACGAGCAGTACTTC. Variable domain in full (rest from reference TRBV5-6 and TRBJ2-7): DAGVTQSPTHLIKTRGQQVTLRCSPKSGHDTVSWYQQALGQGPQFIFQYYEEEERQRGNFPDRFSGHQFPNYSSELNVNALLLGDSALYLCASSLAGGAKGYEQYFGPGTRLTVT.

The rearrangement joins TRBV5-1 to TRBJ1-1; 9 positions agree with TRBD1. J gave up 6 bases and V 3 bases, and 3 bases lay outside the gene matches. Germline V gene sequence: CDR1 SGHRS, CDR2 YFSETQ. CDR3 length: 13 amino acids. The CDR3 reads CASSSQGAAEAFF. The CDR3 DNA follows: TGCGCCAGCAGCTCACAGGGGGCGGCTGAAGCTTTCTTT.

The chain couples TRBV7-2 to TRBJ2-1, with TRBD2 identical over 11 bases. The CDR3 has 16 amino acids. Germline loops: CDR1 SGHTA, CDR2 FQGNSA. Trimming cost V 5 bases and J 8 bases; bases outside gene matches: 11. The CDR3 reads CASSILIAGGPYEQFF. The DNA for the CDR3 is TGTGCCAGCAGCATCCTAATAGCGGGGGGGCCGTATGAGCAGTTCTTC.

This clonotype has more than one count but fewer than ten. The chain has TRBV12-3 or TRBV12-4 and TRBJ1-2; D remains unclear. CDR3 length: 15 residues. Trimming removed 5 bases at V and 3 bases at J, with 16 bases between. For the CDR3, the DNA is TGTGCCAGCAGTGCCCGAGGAGGGAGAGACTATGGCTACACCTTC. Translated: CASSARGGRDYGYTF.

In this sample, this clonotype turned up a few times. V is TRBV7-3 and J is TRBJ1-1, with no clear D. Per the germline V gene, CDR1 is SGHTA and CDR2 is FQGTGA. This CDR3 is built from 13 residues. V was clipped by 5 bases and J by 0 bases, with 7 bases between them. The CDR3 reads CASSQGVNTEAFF. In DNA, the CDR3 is TGTGCCAGCAGCCAAGGAGTGAACACTGAAGCTTTCTTT.

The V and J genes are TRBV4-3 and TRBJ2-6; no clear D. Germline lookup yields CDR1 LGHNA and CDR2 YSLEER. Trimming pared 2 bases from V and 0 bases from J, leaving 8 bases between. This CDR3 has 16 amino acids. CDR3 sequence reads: CASSQHSLSGANVLTF. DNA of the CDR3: TGCGCCAGCAGCCAACACTCCCTCTCTGGGGCCAACGTCCTGACTTTC.

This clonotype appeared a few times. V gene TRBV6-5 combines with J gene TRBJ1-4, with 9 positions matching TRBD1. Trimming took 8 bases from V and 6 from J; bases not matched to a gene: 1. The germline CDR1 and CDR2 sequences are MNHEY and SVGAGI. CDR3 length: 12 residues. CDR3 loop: CASGDRDEKLFF. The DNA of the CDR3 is TGTGCCAGCGGGGACAGGGATGAAAAACTGTTTTTT.

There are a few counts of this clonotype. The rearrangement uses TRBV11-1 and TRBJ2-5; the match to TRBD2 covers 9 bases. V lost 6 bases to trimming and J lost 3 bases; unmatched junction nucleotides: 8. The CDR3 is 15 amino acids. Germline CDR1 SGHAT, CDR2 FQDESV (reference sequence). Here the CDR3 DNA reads TGTGCCAGCAGTGCGGTATTAGCGGGGGAAGAGACCCAGTACTTC. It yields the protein CASSAVLAGEETQYF.

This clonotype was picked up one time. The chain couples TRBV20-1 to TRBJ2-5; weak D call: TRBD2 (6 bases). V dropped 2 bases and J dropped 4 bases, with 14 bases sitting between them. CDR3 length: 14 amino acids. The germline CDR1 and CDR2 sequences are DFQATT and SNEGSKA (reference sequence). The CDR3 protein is CSARIGTSRETQYF. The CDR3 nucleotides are TGCAGTGCTAGAATCGGGACTTCCCGAGAGACCCAGTACTTC.

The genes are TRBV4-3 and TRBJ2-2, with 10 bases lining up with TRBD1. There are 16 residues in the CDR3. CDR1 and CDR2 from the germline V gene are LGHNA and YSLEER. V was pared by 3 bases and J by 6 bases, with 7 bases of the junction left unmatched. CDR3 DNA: TGCGCCAGCAGCCAGTACAGGACAGGGGGGTCCGGGGAGCTGTTTTTT. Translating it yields CASSQYRTGGSGELFF.

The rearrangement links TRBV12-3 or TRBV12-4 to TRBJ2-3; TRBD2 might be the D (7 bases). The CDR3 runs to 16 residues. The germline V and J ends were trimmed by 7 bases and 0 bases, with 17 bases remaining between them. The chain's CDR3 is CASISAGHRSTDTQYF. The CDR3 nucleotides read TGTGCCAGCATCTCAGCGGGACATCGGAGCACAGATACGCAGTATTTT.

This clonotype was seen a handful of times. The CDR3 sequence is CASSLEAGGNEQFF. CDR3 DNA: TGTGCCAGCAGCTTGGAAGCCGGTGGGAATGAGCAGTTCTTC. The chain combines TRBV5-6 with TRBJ2-1; no firm D call. Trimming shortened V by 0 bases and J by 7 bases, and 11 bases separated the two germline ends. Germline V gene lookup returns CDR1 SGHDT and CDR2 YYEEEE. The CDR3 runs to 14 residues. The variable domain in full, completed from reference TRBV5-6 and TRBJ2-1, reads DAGVTQSPTHLIKTRGQQVTLRCSPKSGHDTVSWYQQALGQGPQFIFQYYEEEERQRGNFPDRFSGHQFPNYSSELNVNALLLGDSALYLCASSLEAGGNEQFFGPGTRLTVL.

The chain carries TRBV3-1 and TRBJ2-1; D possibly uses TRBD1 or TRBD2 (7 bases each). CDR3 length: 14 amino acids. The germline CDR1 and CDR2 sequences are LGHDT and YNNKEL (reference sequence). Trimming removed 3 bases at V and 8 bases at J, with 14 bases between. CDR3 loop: CASSHRGGGDEQFF. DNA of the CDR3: TGTGCCAGCAGCCATCGGGGAGGGGGCGATGAGCAGTTCTTC.

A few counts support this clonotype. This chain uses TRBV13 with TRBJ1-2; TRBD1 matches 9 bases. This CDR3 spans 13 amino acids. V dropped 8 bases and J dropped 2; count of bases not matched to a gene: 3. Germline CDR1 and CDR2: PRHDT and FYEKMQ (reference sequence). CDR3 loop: CASGDRVNYGYTF. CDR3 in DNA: TGTGCCAGCGGGGACAGGGTAAACTATGGCTACACCTTC.

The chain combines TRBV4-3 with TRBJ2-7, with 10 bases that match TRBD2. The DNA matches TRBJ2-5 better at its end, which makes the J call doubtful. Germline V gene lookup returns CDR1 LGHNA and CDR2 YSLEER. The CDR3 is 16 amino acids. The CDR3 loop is CASSQTASGGLETQYF. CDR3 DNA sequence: TGCGCCAGCAGCCAAACCGCTAGCGGGGGTCTAGAGACCCAGTACTTC.

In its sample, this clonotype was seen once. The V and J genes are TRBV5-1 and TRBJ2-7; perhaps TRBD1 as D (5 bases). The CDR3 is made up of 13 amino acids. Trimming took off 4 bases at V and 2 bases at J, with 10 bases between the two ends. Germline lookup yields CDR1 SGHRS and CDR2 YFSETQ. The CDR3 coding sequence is TGCGCCAGCAGCCTACAGACAGCCTACGAGCAGTACTTC. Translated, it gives CASSLQTAYEQYF.

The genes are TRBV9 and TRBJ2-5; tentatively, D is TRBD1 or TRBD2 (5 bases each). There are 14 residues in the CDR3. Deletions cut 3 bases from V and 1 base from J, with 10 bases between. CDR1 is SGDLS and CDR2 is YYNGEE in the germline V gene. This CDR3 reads CASSAAGTQETQYF. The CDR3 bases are TGTGCCAGCAGCGCAGCCGGGACCCAAGAGACCCAGTACTTC.

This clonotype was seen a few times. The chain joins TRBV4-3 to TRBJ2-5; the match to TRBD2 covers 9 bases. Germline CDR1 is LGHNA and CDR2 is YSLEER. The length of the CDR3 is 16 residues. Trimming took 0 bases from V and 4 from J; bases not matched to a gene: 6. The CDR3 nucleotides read TGCGCCAGCAGCCAAGACGGGGGAGCGGGGGGAGAGACCCAGTACTTC. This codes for CASSQDGGAGGETQYF.

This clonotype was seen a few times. Here the CDR3 DNA reads TGCGCCAGCGGCGACAGGGTCGGTAATTCACCCCTCCACTTT. Amino acid sequence: CASGDRVGNSPLHF. V usage is TRBV4-3 and J usage is TRBJ1-6, with 7 bases that match TRBD1. The V and J ends lost 8 bases and 6 bases, in that order; junction bases with no gene match: 7. This CDR3 is 14 amino acids long. The germline CDR1 and CDR2 sequences are LGHNA and YSLEER.